Below, 23 T cell receptor beta chains from the same sample are listed, as sequenced in a study of blood T cell repertoires in COVID-19. Here immunoSEQ multiplex PCR was the method, and the copy in TCRdb shows in-frame clones only, minus some. This sample has about half a million clones, with 70% to 90% found just once. The specimen was peripheral blood. These receptors all stem from a human donor in a cohort sampled during active COVID-19.

The rearrangement links TRBV29-1 to TRBJ1-4; 8 positions match TRBD1. V lost 2 bases to trimming and J lost 8 bases; unmatched junction nucleotides: 4. Germline values: CDR1 SQVTM, CDR2 ANQGSEA. The CDR3 contains 13 residues. CDR3 region: CSVEWSGGEKLFF. CDR3 coding DNA: TGCAGCGTTGAATGGTCAGGGGGCGAAAAACTGTTTTTT.

The chain employs TRBV15 and TRBJ1-5; D might be TRBD1 (6 bases). With 5 bases removed from V and 6 bases from J, the gap between germline ends came to 20 bases. The germline gives CDR1 LNHNV, CDR2 YYDKDF (reference sequence). The CDR3 runs 16 residues. This CDR3 is CATSRKREAGAQPQHF. CDR3 nucleotides: TGTGCCACCAGCCGAAAGAGAGAGGCAGGGGCTCAGCCCCAGCATTTT.

This clone showed up just once. This chain links TRBV11-2 with TRBJ1-1; D is ambiguous. Trimming stripped 1 base from V and 5 bases from J, with 14 bases between. The germline V gene encodes CDR1 SGHAT and CDR2 FQNNGV. This CDR3 comprises 15 residues. This CDR3 reads CASSLGVGTVTEAFF. CDR3 coding DNA: TGTGCCAGCAGCTTAGGGGTCGGCACAGTGACTGAAGCTTTCTTT.

The chain combines TRBV5-5 with TRBJ2-7; 8 bases line up with TRBD2. The CDR3 extends over 15 amino acids. Trimming removed 5 bases from V and 4 bases from J; junction bases left unmatched: 11. Germline V gene sequence: CDR1 SGHKS, CDR2 YYEKEE (reference sequence). CDR3 in amino acids: CASSFKRETSYEQYF. CDR3 nucleotide sequence: TGTGCCAGCAGTTTTAAGCGGGAGACATCGTACGAGCAGTACTTC.

Remarks on this clone: Mismatch with germline at one junction end may stem from a read error. This chain links TRBV29-1 with TRBJ1-2; D unclear. This CDR3 has 9 residues. From germline, CDR1 is SQVTM and CDR2 ANQGSEA. Here the CDR3 reads CSVEEGWGF. Written as DNA, the CDR3 is TGCAGCGTTGAGGAGGGATGGGGATTC.

This clone occurred a few times. The CDR3 DNA reads as TGTGCCAGCAGCCCAAAGGAGGACAGTGCCTACGAGCAGTACTTC. Translating it yields CASSPKEDSAYEQYF. The chain is built from TRBV9 and TRBJ2-7; D is perhaps TRBD1 (6 bases). Germline CDR1 and CDR2: SGDLS and YYNGEE. V was pared by 4 bases and J by 2 bases, with 16 bases between. CDR3 length: 15 amino acids.

This clone showed up just a few times. This sequence joins TRBV19 and TRBJ2-4; D may be TRBD2 (5 bases). Germline CDR1 LNHDA, CDR2 SQIVND (reference sequence). This CDR3 has 16 residues. V lost 6 bases, J lost 1 base, and 16 bases lay in between. The CDR3 sequence is CASSPPLVGAKNIQYF. CDR3 nucleotide sequence: TGTGCCAGTAGCCCCCCACTAGTCGGGGCCAAAAACATTCAGTACTTC. Full variable domain (outside the CDR3, taken from reference TRBV19 and TRBJ2-4): DGGITQSPKYLFRKEGQNVTLSCEQNLNHDAMYWYRQDPGQGLRLIYYSQIVNDFQKGDIAEGYSVSREKKESFPLTVTSAQKNPTAFYLCASSPPLVGAKNIQYFGAGTRLSVL.

This chain uses TRBV29-1 with TRBJ2-2; D is perhaps TRBD1 (5 bases). In germline, CDR1 is SQVTM, CDR2 ANQGSEA. V lost 7 bases and J 3 bases, leaving 15 bases between the germline ends. This CDR3 is 14 amino acids long. CDR3 sequence (DNA): TGCAGCGCGAAATTGGGGCGAGACACCGGGGAGCTGTTTTTT. Residues: CSAKLGRDTGELFF.

The genes are TRBV7-2 and TRBJ2-3; 9 nucleotides align to TRBD2. Germline CDR1 reads SGHTA; CDR2 reads FQGNSA. The CDR3 totals 14 residues. Losses at the gene ends were 4 bases for V and 4 bases for J; bases not matched to a gene: 3. The CDR3 DNA reads TGTGCCAGCAGCTCAGCGGGAGGCCCAGATACGCAGTATTTT. Encoded protein: CASSSAGGPDTQYF.

The rearrangement links TRBV6-4 to TRBJ2-3; D is uncertain. Trimming took off 3 bases at V and 2 bases at J, with 6 bases between the two ends. Germline V CDR1 and CDR2: MRHNA, SNTAGT. The CDR3 spans 13 residues. As DNA, the CDR3 is TGTGCCAGCAGTGATGGGCTCACAGATACGCAGTATTTT. Protein product: CASSDGLTDTQYF.

This rearrangement joins TRBV19 to TRBJ1-5; perhaps TRBD1 as D (6 bases). In germline, CDR1 is LNHDA, CDR2 SQIVND (reference sequence). There are 17 residues in the CDR3. V was pared by 7 bases and J by 1 base, with 20 bases between. DNA of the CDR3: TGTGCCAGTATAAAAACAGGGATGAGGAGGAGCAATCAGCCCCAGCATTTT. Its protein is CASIKTGMRRSNQPQHF.

The chain combines TRBV7-3 with TRBJ2-1, with 14 nucleotides matching TRBD2. CDR3 length equals 16 residues. Germline V CDR1 and CDR2: SGHTA, FQGTGA. V shed 5 bases and J 11 bases; nucleotides not matched to a gene: 11. The CDR3 is CASSPAPTSGREKQFF. The CDR3 bases are TGTGCCAGCAGCCCGGCCCCGACTAGCGGGAGGGAGAAGCAGTTCTTC.

The chain uses TRBV11-1 and TRBJ1-3; 8 bases align to TRBD1. The CDR3 runs 16 residues. CDR1 and CDR2 from the germline V gene are SGHAT and FQDESV (reference sequence). V lost 5 bases to trimming and J lost 0 bases; unmatched junction nucleotides: 6. CDR3 sequence (DNA): TGTGCCAGCAGCGACGGGACAGGACGCTCTGGAAACACCATATATTTT. Translated: CASSDGTGRSGNTIYF.

The chain uses TRBV6-6 and TRBJ2-3; 11 bases map to TRBD2. Germline CDR1 MNHNY, CDR2 SVGAGI (reference sequence). This CDR3 comprises 16 residues. The V segment lost 6 bases and the J segment 2 bases; nucleotides outside the gene matches: 7. CDR3 coding DNA: TGTGCCAGCAGCGGGACTAGCGGAAGAAACACAGATACGCAGTATTTT. It yields the protein CASSGTSGRNTDTQYF.

V and J are TRBV13 and TRBJ2-7; tentatively, D is TRBD2 (5 bases). Germline values: CDR1 PRHDT, CDR2 FYEKMQ (reference sequence). The ends were cut back, 2 bases at V and 3 bases at J, with 8 bases in the middle. CDR3 length: 13 residues. The CDR3 reads CASSLQRSYEQYF. The CDR3 DNA reads TGTGCCAGCAGCTTACAGCGGAGCTACGAGCAGTACTTC.

This sequence joins TRBV10-3 and TRBJ1-1; no clear D gene. From germline, CDR1 is ENHRY and CDR2 SYGVKD. V was clipped by 2 bases and J by 3 bases, with 13 bases between them. The CDR3 consists of 15 residues. The CDR3 loop reads CAISEVIGRDTEAFF. CDR3 DNA: TGTGCCATCAGTGAGGTTATCGGTCGCGACACTGAAGCTTTCTTT.

CDR3: CATFRTSANEQFF. The CDR3 DNA reads TGTGCCACCTTCCGGACTAGCGCCAATGAGCAGTTCTTC. The gene calls are TRBV6-5 and TRBJ2-1, with 9 nucleotides matching TRBD2. CDR1 MNHEY and CDR2 SVGAGI come from the germline V gene. J gave up 6 bases and V 10 bases, and 7 bases lay outside the gene matches. The CDR3 is made up of 13 amino acids.

The CDR3 coding sequence is TGTGCCAGCAGCGTAGCTGACAGCTCCCTCTATGGCTACACCTTC. Encoded protein: CASSVADSSLYGYTF. The V call is TRBV9, the J call TRBJ1-2, with D tentatively TRBD1 (5 bases). The CDR3 length is 15 residues. Germline V gene sequence: CDR1 SGDLS, CDR2 YYNGEE. Trimming removed 0 bases from V and 4 bases from J, with 13 bases in between. Filled out from reference TRBV9 and TRBJ1-2, the complete variable domain reads DSGVTQTPKHLITATGQRVTLRCSPRSGDLSVYWYQQSLDQGLQFLIQYYNGEERAKGNILERFSAQQFPDLHSELNLSSLELGDSALYFCASSVADSSLYGYTFGSGTRLTVV.

This clone was recorded only once. The CDR3: CASSPRDSNYNEQFF. In DNA, the CDR3 is TGTGCCAGCTCACCCAGGGACAGCAACTACAATGAGCAGTTCTTC. This sequence joins TRBV18 and TRBJ2-1; 7 positions agree with TRBD1. The CDR3 extends over 15 amino acids. Per germline, CDR1 KGHSH and CDR2 LQKENI. V gave up 3 bases and J gave up 3 bases; unmatched junction bases: 5.

The chain links TRBV30 to TRBJ1-2, with 9 bases that match TRBD1. The CDR3 is 18 amino acids. CDR1 and CDR2 (germline): GTSNPN, SVGIG (reference sequence). The junction had 14 bases not matched to a gene; V was cut back by 2 bases and J by 1 base. The CDR3 sequence is CAWSYYNPGQGINYGYTF. CDR3 sequence (DNA): TGTGCCTGGAGTTACTACAACCCGGGACAGGGAATTAACTATGGCTACACCTTC.

The rearrangement links TRBV9 to TRBJ2-3; D possibly corresponds to TRBD1 (5 bases). Germline V gives CDR1 SGDLS, CDR2 YYNGEE. The CDR3 runs 16 residues. V shed 2 bases and J shed 1 base, with 14 bases lying between them. As DNA, the CDR3 is TGTGCCAGCAGCGTCAATCAGGGTGAGGGCACAGATACGCAGTATTTT. Translated: CASSVNQGEGTDTQYF.

The rearrangement links TRBV30 to TRBJ1-3; 7 nucleotides align to TRBD1. There are 13 residues in the CDR3. The V and J ends lost 3 bases and 3 bases, in that order; junction bases with no gene match: 2. Germline-derived CDR1 and CDR2 are GTSNPN and SVGIG (reference sequence). The CDR3 loop reads CAWSRDSGNTIYF. The CDR3 DNA is TGTGCCTGGAGCCGGGACAGTGGAAACACCATATATTTT.

In this sample, this clone turned up a few times. The J gene is TRBJ1-1, the V gene TRBV7-9, with D hard to call. Germline values: CDR1 SEHNR, CDR2 FQNEAQ (reference sequence). The CDR3 spans 15 residues. V was trimmed by 5 bases and J by 5 bases, leaving 18 bases between them. The CDR3 nucleotides are TGTGCCAGCAGCCCAAAGATTCCCCACGGGACTGAAGCTTTCTTT. Protein: CASSPKIPHGTEAFF.